This T cell receptor beta chain was obtained from a study of blood T cell repertoires in COVID-19. This clone has more than one count but fewer than ten. The table came from immunoSEQ multiplex PCR; TCRdb's copy has only in-frame clones and leaves some out. The table records 200,000 to 300,000 clones, around 82% of them present only once. The receptor was derived from a woman aged 65 to 85 with acute or convalescent COVID-19. Sample: peripheral blood.

The CDR3 spells CASSWAGGEKLFF. The CDR3 DNA follows: TGTGCCAGCTCATGGGCAGGGGGGGAAAAACTGTTTTTT. The J gene is TRBJ1-4, the V gene TRBV25-1, with 7 positions matching TRBD1. This CDR3 comprises 13 residues. V shed 8 bases and J 8 bases; nucleotides not matched to a gene: 8. Per the germline V gene, CDR1 is MGHDK and CDR2 is SYGVNS.